The clone carrying this T cell receptor beta chain was counted a few times. The antigen is unknown. These data originate in a study of T cell repertoires in cytomegalovirus infection. Overall study: CMV epitopes used comprised recently identified HLA-C-restricted ones and well-studied HLA-B-restricted ones.

This CDR3 spans 15 amino acids. Germline V gives CDR1 SGHTA, CDR2 FQGNSA. V was trimmed by 5 bases and J by 6 bases, leaving 14 bases between them. TCRdb re-analysed the reads in MiXCR, keeping a single row per CDR3 protein. The sample lists 570,000 or so distinct CDR3 sequences, 35% to 50% occurring once. Findings and limits, study-wide: CMV-specific TCR beta clonotypes restricted by HLA-C were the ones dominating the ex vivo response. Accumulated public TCR beta family frequency recognized individuals carrying CMV together with the relevant HLA.

This rearrangement joins TRBV7-2 to TRBJ1-6; D is possibly TRBD1 (5 bases). This TCR came from a human donor in good health (CMV status not recorded). Some clones in this sample may be carry-over from other donors' samples. Sequencing was performed on cultured PBMCs, taken from culture after CMV antigen stimulation. DNA of the CDR3: TGTGCCAGCAGCCTAAGTCGGGGCCCTAATTCACCCCTCCACTTT. Protein sequence: CASSLSRGPNSPLHF.